These T cell receptor beta chains were read from a single sample in a study of identical twins. Each CDR3 protein gets one entry after TCRdb re-called the 5' RACE reads with MiXCR. The sample lists around 960,000 distinct CDR3 sequences, 9% to 15% occurring once. These data are also associated with another study on yellow fever vaccine responses in identical twins.

The specimen was PBMCs. The receptors were gathered from a woman younger than 35 in good health. Both conserved end residues are trimmed from each CDR3. Only some rows state a clone size, as once, few, many or a class for expanded clones.

-,TRBV28,ASSRRGRGRTGELF
-,TRBV15,ATSRARDSNYGYT
few,TRBV5-1,ASSLAEGWDTQY
few,TRBV28,ATNRGPTTEQY
few,TRBV4-1,ASSQVAGWPLH
-,TRBV6-5,ASTYAGGYDNEQF
-,TRBV2,ASSEQLAGGETQY
many,TRBV5-1,ASSLGAGNSNQPQH
-,TRBV4-2,ASSQGTSGAQQF
few,TRBV12-3/TRBV12-4,ASSLYRGAPETQY
few,TRBV12-3/TRBV12-4,ASSLFGPRSGNEQF
few,TRBV18,ASSLTSGRAEEQY
few,TRBV10-3,ATRNGAGGSTGELF
few,TRBV2,ASSSTRGETQY
many,TRBV18,ASSPRTGTGSYNEQF
once,TRBV10-1,ASSNRVTRKPF
-,TRBV27,ASSPRSGRTGPGELF
-,TRBV5-1,ASSLEPHRNSYNEQF
-,TRBV28,ASSSDRTSGGRTDTQY
few,TRBV20-1,SVIRTANYGYT
-,TRBV12-3/TRBV12-4,ASSLALRSVALAGADTQY
few,TRBV12-3/TRBV12-4,ASTQGGGEQY
-,TRBV24-1,ATSGEAGYNEQF
few,TRBV13,ASSLGRQTSGNIQY
few,TRBV5-5,ASSSTGVWTNEKLF
few,TRBV6-5,ASSYSDVLAGVRNEQF
few,TRBV5-1,ASSLTQKNEQF
many,TRBV7-2,ASIITGMTEAF
few,TRBV7-9,ASSRSNGLAATDTQY